The 27 T cell receptor beta chains listed next were all sequenced from one sample in a study of control samples from healthy donors and cancer patients. The table came from immunoSEQ multiplex PCR; TCRdb's copy has only in-frame clones and leaves some out. The sample consists of under 70,000 clones, about 96% of them appearing once. Sequencing used blood. The receptors stem from a woman under 30 in good health.

The rearrangement joins TRBV12-3 or TRBV12-4 to TRBJ2-7; weak D call: TRBD1 (5 bases). The V gene lost 10 bases and the J gene lost 0 bases, with 10 bases spanning the gap. CDR3 length equals 12 residues. The CDR3 protein is CATRDASYEQYF. The CDR3 coding sequence is TGTGCCACCAGGGATGCCTCCTACGAGCAGTACTTC.

The chain links TRBV11-2 to TRBJ2-5; no definite D call. Trimming removed 5 bases at V and 5 bases at J, with 15 bases between. Germline V gene lookup returns CDR1 SGHAT and CDR2 FQNNGV. This CDR3 comprises 14 residues. CDR3 sequence: CASSLNIDRETQYF. The CDR3 DNA follows: TGTGCCAGCAGCCTCAACATTGATAGGGAGACCCAGTACTTC.

The genes are TRBV19 and TRBJ2-1, with TRBD2 matching 8 bases. V gave up 5 bases and J gave up 4 bases; unmatched junction bases: 4. Germline loops: CDR1 LNHDA, CDR2 SQIVND (reference sequence). CDR3 size: 14 residues. The CDR3 protein is CASSHGGAYNEQFF. The CDR3 nucleotides are TGTGCCAGTAGTCACGGGGGGGCTTACAATGAGCAGTTCTTC.

This clone appeared once. This rearrangement joins TRBV11-2 to TRBJ1-2; 9 bases fit TRBD1. With V trimmed by 5 bases and J by 5 bases, 9 bases remained unmatched. Germline CDR1 is SGHAT and CDR2 is FQNNGV. This CDR3 is 15 amino acids long. CDR3 residues: CASSLDVDRGYGYTF. In DNA form, the CDR3 reads TGTGCCAGCAGCCTCGACGTGGACAGGGGTTATGGCTACACCTTC.

The V and J genes are TRBV5-4 and TRBJ1-1; 7 bases are a match to TRBD1. The V and J ends lost 0 bases and 6 bases, in that order; junction bases with no gene match: 11. The CDR3 length is 16 residues. The germline V gene has CDR1 SGHNT and CDR2 YYREEE (reference sequence). The CDR3 DNA reads as TGTGCCAGCAGCTTGGGGGGGTCACAGGGGAGGGCTGAAGCTTTCTTT. Protein: CASSLGGSQGRAEAFF.

This chain uses TRBV27 with TRBJ1-5; D is possibly TRBD1 (5 bases). The V gene's germline CDR1 is MNHEY and CDR2 SMNVEV (reference sequence). The CDR3 extends over 13 amino acids. V lost 2 bases and J lost 5, with 7 bases in between. The CDR3 bases are TGTGCCAGCAGTTTAAGCAGGGATCAGCCCCAGCATTTT. This encodes CASSLSRDQPQHF.

The J gene is TRBJ2-3, the V gene TRBV11-2, with 7 nucleotides matching TRBD2. V shed 1 base and J 3 bases; nucleotides not matched to a gene: 13. The CDR3 has 18 residues. Germline V CDR1 and CDR2: SGHAT, FQNNGV. CDR3 loop: CASSLGEYGGEVTDTQYF. In DNA, the CDR3 is TGTGCCAGCAGCTTAGGTGAGTATGGGGGGGAGGTGACAGATACGCAGTATTTT.

CDR3 coding DNA: TGTGCCAGCAGCGTAGACAGGGGTGGCTATGGCTACACCTTC. This gives the protein CASSVDRGGYGYTF. The chain recombines TRBV9 with TRBJ1-2; TRBD1 agrees at 7 bases. CDR1 SGDLS and CDR2 YYNGEE come from the germline V gene. The ends lost 0 bases at V and 4 bases at J; junction bases unmatched: 3. CDR3 length: 14 amino acids.

This chain connects TRBV5-1 to TRBJ1-2, with 9 nucleotides matching TRBD1. CDR1 SGHRS and CDR2 YFSETQ come from the germline V gene. The CDR3 runs 15 residues. V dropped 4 bases and J dropped 8; count of bases not matched to a gene: 12. This CDR3 reads CASSRQPGQGQGYTF. CDR3 nucleotides: TGCGCCAGCAGCCGACAACCGGGACAGGGCCAAGGCTACACCTTC. Filled out from reference TRBV5-1 and TRBJ1-2, the complete variable domain reads KAGVTQTPRYLIKTRGQQVTLSCSPISGHRSVSWYQQTPGQGLQFLFEYFSETQRNKGNFPGRFSGRQFSNSRSEMNVSTLELGDSALYLCASSRQPGQGQGYTFGSGTRLTVV.

The sample holds one count of this clone. The CDR3 here is CASSRELMNTEAFF. In DNA form, the CDR3 reads TGCGCCAGCAGCCGTGAGCTCATGAACACTGAAGCTTTCTTT. This rearrangement joins TRBV4-1 to TRBJ1-1, with unresolved D. The CDR3 extends over 14 amino acids. Per germline, CDR1 MGHRA and CDR2 YSYEKL. The V and J ends lost 4 bases and 0 bases respectively, with 9 bases between them.

This chain uses TRBV11-3 with TRBJ2-7; TRBD1 agrees at 9 bases. Looked up from germline, CDR1 is SGHNT and CDR2 is YENEEA. Germline trimming cut 4 bases from V and 2 bases from J; bases unmatched to any gene: 9. The CDR3 is 16 residues long. In DNA, the CDR3 is TGTGCCAGCAGCTGGCACCCCGACAGGGGGGCCTACGAGCAGTACTTC. It codes for CASSWHPDRGAYEQYF.

The chain recombines TRBV27 with TRBJ1-1; D is perhaps TRBD1 (5 bases). The CDR3 consists of 14 residues. V was trimmed by 0 bases and J by 4 bases, leaving 9 bases between them. Germline CDR1 and CDR2: MNHEY and SMNVEV (reference sequence). CDR3 region: CASSLSGGSTEAFF. DNA for the CDR3: TGTGCCAGCAGTTTATCGGGGGGGAGCACTGAAGCTTTCTTT.

The chain recombines TRBV7-3 with TRBJ1-1; the D is unclear. The CDR3 covers 14 residues. The germline CDR1 and CDR2 sequences are SGHTA and FQGTGA. Trimming took 0 bases from V and 1 from J, leaving 6 bases between them. The CDR3 sequence: CASSLTSGNTEAFF. The CDR3 region has the DNA TGTGCCAGCAGCTTAACGTCAGGGAACACTGAAGCTTTCTTT.

The chain links TRBV7-2 to TRBJ1-1; D is unresolved. The CDR3 length is 13 residues. The germline V gene has CDR1 SGHTA and CDR2 FQGNSA. V dropped 1 base and J dropped 0 bases, with 3 bases sitting between them. CDR3 protein: CASSLDMNTEAFF. The DNA of the CDR3 is TGTGCCAGCAGCTTAGATATGAACACTGAAGCTTTCTTT. The variable domain in full, completed from reference TRBV7-2 and TRBJ1-1, reads GAGVSQSPSNKVTEKGKDVELRCDPISGHTALYWYRQSLGQGLEFLIYFQGNSAPDKSGLPSDRFSAERTGGSVSTLTIQRTQQEDSAVYLCASSLDMNTEAFFGQGTRLTVV.

This chain uses TRBV2 with TRBJ1-3; the match to TRBD1 covers 7 bases. Per the germline V gene, CDR1 is SNHLY and CDR2 is FYNNEI. The junction had 9 bases not matched to a gene; V was cut back by 2 bases and J by 2 bases. This CDR3 region has 17 residues. In DNA, the CDR3 is TGTGCCAGCAGTGAATCCCCGACAGGGCGGACTGGAAACACCATATATTTT. This codes for CASSESPTGRTGNTIYF.

The chain recombines TRBV11-2 with TRBJ2-5, with no clear D. The germline V gene encodes CDR1 SGHAT and CDR2 FQNNGV. V was shortened by 0 bases and J by 5 bases, with 10 bases between the two germline ends. This CDR3 has 14 residues. The CDR3 nucleotides are TGTGCCAGCAGCTTAGACCAGGCGAGGGAGACCCAGTACTTC. Protein sequence: CASSLDQARETQYF.

V gene TRBV28 combines with J gene TRBJ2-3, with D unresolved. The V gene's germline CDR1 is MDHEN and CDR2 SYDVKM. Trimming cost V 5 bases and J 5 bases, with 11 bases left between them. The CDR3 loop spans 13 amino acids. The CDR3 coding sequence is TGTGCCAGCAGTCTTAACAGCGTAGATACGCAGTATTTT. It specifies CASSLNSVDTQYF.

The chain combines TRBV3-1 (or the pseudogene TRBV3-2) with TRBJ1-6; D is uncertain. Germline assignment: CDR1 LGHDT and CDR2 YNNKEL (reference sequence). CDR3 length: 13 residues. The V end lost 1 base, the J end lost 14 bases, and 12 bases lay between the germline ends. The CDR3 here is CASSQVPTAALHF. The DNA for the CDR3 is TGTGCCAGCAGCCAAGTCCCGACGGCGGCCCTCCACTTT.

The chain combines TRBV5-4 with TRBJ2-7; D might be TRBD2 (5 bases). This CDR3 contains 14 residues. Trimming pared 5 bases from V and 6 bases from J, leaving 18 bases between. Germline assignment: CDR1 SGHNT and CDR2 YYREEE (reference sequence). CDR3 sequence: CASRNAGPSGEQYF. For the CDR3, the DNA is TGTGCCAGCAGAAACGCGGGCCCCTCGGGCGAGCAGTACTTC.

This clone was seen a single time. CDR3 in amino acids: CASSEGFWGELFF. CDR3 coding DNA: TGTGCCAGCAGTGAAGGATTCTGGGGGGAGCTGTTTTTT. The chain combines TRBV25-1 with TRBJ2-2; D uncertain. The CDR3 totals 13 residues. Germline values: CDR1 MGHDK, CDR2 SYGVNS. Trimming pared 2 bases from V and 8 bases from J, leaving 9 bases between.

The J gene is TRBJ1-1, the V gene TRBV19, with D maybe TRBD1 (6 bases). CDR3 length: 16 residues. V was cut by 1 base and J by 1 base, with 13 bases left in between. Germline V gene data show CDR1 as LNHDA and CDR2 as SQIVND (reference sequence). CDR3 residues: CASSIAGQPKNTEAFF. CDR3 nucleotides: TGTGCCAGTAGTATAGCCGGACAGCCTAAGAACACTGAAGCTTTCTTT.

V usage is TRBV5-4 and J usage is TRBJ1-1, with D possibly matching TRBD1 (5 bases). Germline V CDR1 and CDR2: SGHNT, YYREEE (reference sequence). The CDR3 consists of 13 residues. V lost 5 bases to trimming and J lost 1 base, with 9 bases between them. Written as DNA, the CDR3 is TGTGCCAGCAGTCTTGGGGGGAACACTGAAGCTTTCTTT. Translation gives CASSLGGNTEAFF.

This clone has just one count. As DNA, the CDR3 is TGTGCCAGCAGTGACAAACAGGGGAACACTGAAGCTTTCTTT. Encoded protein: CASSDKQGNTEAFF. This chain connects TRBV2 to TRBJ1-1; D might be TRBD1 (6 bases). The germline V gene has CDR1 SNHLY and CDR2 FYNNEI. The length of the CDR3 is 14 residues. V lost 3 bases and J lost 1, with 9 bases in between.

The V gene is TRBV19, the J gene TRBJ2-5; possibly TRBD1 or TRBD2 for D (5 bases each). This CDR3 has 15 amino acids. Between the trimmed V and J ends, which lost 3 bases and 0 bases, there was a span of 11 bases. Germline V gives CDR1 LNHDA, CDR2 SQIVND (reference sequence). The CDR3 sequence is CASSIGARYQETQYF. CDR3 DNA sequence: TGTGCCAGTAGTATCGGGGCAAGGTACCAAGAGACCCAGTACTTC.

This clone was detected once. This chain connects TRBV13 to TRBJ2-1; the match to TRBD1 covers 11 bases. Trimming removed 4 bases from V and 7 bases from J; junction bases left unmatched: 6. This CDR3 has 15 residues. CDR1 PRHDT and CDR2 FYEKMQ come from the germline V gene (reference sequence). The CDR3 protein is CASSSRTGGLNEQFF. CDR3 bases: TGTGCCAGCAGCTCTCGGACAGGGGGCTTGAATGAGCAGTTCTTC.

The chain links TRBV6-6 to TRBJ2-2; weak D call: TRBD2 (5 bases). CDR1 and CDR2 (germline): MNHNY, SVGAGI (reference sequence). The CDR3 totals 16 residues. Trimming took 2 bases from V and 1 from J, leaving 11 bases between them. CDR3 DNA sequence: TGTGCCAGCAGTTACCGATTCCGGGAGAACACCGGGGAGCTGTTTTTT. Translation gives CASSYRFRENTGELFF.

The chain has TRBV3-1 (or the pseudogene TRBV3-2) and TRBJ2-6; no firm D call. The CDR3 has 18 amino acids. Per the germline V gene, CDR1 is LGHDT and CDR2 is YNNKEL (reference sequence). Trimming took 0 bases from V and 0 from J, leaving 12 bases between them. The CDR3 loop reads CASSQDIRLFSGANVLTF. The CDR3 DNA reads as TGTGCCAGCAGCCAAGATATTCGCCTGTTCTCTGGGGCCAACGTCCTGACTTTC.